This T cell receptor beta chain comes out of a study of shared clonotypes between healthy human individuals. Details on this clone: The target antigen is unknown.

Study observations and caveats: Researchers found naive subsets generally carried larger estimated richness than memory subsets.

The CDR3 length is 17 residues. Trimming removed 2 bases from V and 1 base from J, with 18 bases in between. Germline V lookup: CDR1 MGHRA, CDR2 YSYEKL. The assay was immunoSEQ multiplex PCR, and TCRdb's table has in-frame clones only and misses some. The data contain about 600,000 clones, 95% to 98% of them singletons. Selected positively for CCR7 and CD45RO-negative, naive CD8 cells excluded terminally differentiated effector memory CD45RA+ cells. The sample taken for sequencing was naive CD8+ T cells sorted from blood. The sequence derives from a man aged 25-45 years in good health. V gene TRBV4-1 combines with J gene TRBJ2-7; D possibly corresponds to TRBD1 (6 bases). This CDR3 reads CASSQRPSGQISYEQYF. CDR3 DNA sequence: TGCGCCAGCAGCCAACGACCCTCCGGACAGATTTCCTACGAGCAGTACTTC.